A selection of T cell receptor beta chains follows, all from one sample in a study of cytomegalovirus exposure and HLA in healthy donors. This table comes from immunoSEQ multiplex PCR, and its TCRdb copy is limited to in-frame clones, with some not included. The top ten hold around 3% of the sample, which has over 75,000 clones, approximately 81% seen once. What was sequenced was PBMCs. The source of these receptors is a male donor in good health and CMV-seropositive. Each CDR3 is given with its conserved first and last residue. Each record gives: clone size, V gene, D gene, J gene, CDR3 DNA, CDR3 protein. D genes are given only for firm matches. The size entry is marked missing in some rows and otherwise reads once, few, many or a size class.

-	TRBV7-3	-	TRBJ2-2	TGTGCCAGCAGCTTGGGGCTAAACACCGGGGAGCTGTTTTTT	CASSLGLNTGELFF
-	TRBV12-5	-	TRBJ1-2	TGTGCTAGTGGTTTGACCGGGCTCGGGAATGGCTACACCTTC	CASGLTGLGNGYTF
-	TRBV18	TRBD1	TRBJ2-3	TGTGCCAGCTCACCGCTGACAGGGTCCGCAGATACGCAGTATTTT	CASSPLTGSADTQYF
few	TRBV6-1	TRBD1	TRBJ1-3	TGTGCCAGCAGCCCGTGGGACAGGGGGGGAAACACCATATATTTT	CASSPWDRGGNTIYF
-	TRBV19	TRBD1	TRBJ2-1	TGTGCCAGTACAATGGACAGGGGATTATACAATGAGCAGTTCTTC	CASTMDRGLYNEQFF
-	TRBV5-1	-	TRBJ1-2	TGCGCCAGCAGCTTGGTCGGGACCCCCACGGGGGACAACTATGGCTACACCTTC	CASSLVGTPTGDNYGYTF
-	TRBV19	TRBD1	TRBJ1-1	TGTGCCACCGATGCCGGGACAGCACTGAACACTGAAGCTTTCTTT	CATDAGTALNTEAFF
-	TRBV6-6	-	TRBJ2-1	TGTGCCAGCAGTTATACCGACGGGGGTGGGAATGAGCAGTTCTTC	CASSYTDGGGNEQFF
-	TRBV7-9	TRBD2	TRBJ2-1	TGTGCCAGCAGCGGGGGGACTAGCGGGGGCCTCTCCTACAATGAGCAGTTCTTC	CASSGGTSGGLSYNEQFF
-	TRBV2	TRBD1	TRBJ1-5	TGTGCCAGCACAGAGTCGGACAGGGGTCAGCCCCAGCATTTT	CASTESDRGQPQHF
-	TRBV7-9	TRBD2	TRBJ2-7	TGTGCCAGCACCAAGACTAGCGGGGGGCCTGCACCCTCCTACGAGCAGTACTTC	CASTKTSGGPAPSYEQYF
-	TRBV30	TRBD1	TRBJ2-7	TGTGCCTGGAAACCCGGGACAGGGCTTACCTACGAGCAGTACTTC	CAWKPGTGLTYEQYF
-	TRBV2	-	TRBJ1-2	TGTGCCAGCGGGACATTTGGCTACACCTTC	CASGTFGYTF
-	TRBV5-4	TRBD1	TRBJ2-1	TGTGCCAGCAGCTTTTTCCAGGGGGCGGCGGCTAATGAGCAGTTCTTC	CASSFFQGAAANEQFF
-	TRBV5-1	-	TRBJ2-7	TGCGCCAGCAGCTTCGGACTGGACCACGAGCAGTACTTC	CASSFGLDHEQYF
-	TRBV9	-	TRBJ1-1	TGTGCCAGCAGCGTAGATTTGGGGCTTAACACTGAAGCTTTCTTT	CASSVDLGLNTEAFF
-	TRBV6-1	-	TRBJ2-5	TGTGCCAGCAGTGACCAGCAAGAGACCCAGTACTTC	CASSDQQETQYF
once	TRBV9	-	TRBJ1-4	TGTGCCAGCAGCGTAGGGAAGGGGCGCGAAGGTGAAAAACTGTTTTTT	CASSVGKGREGEKLFF
-	TRBV6-6	-	TRBJ1-2	TGTGCCAGCAGTTACTCGAGCAATACTAACTATGGCTACACCTTC	CASSYSSNTNYGYTF
-	TRBV30	TRBD1	TRBJ2-1	TGTGCCTGGAGTAGGGACAGATACAATGAGCAGTTCTTC	CAWSRDRYNEQFF
once	TRBV30	TRBD1	TRBJ1-5	TGTGCCTGGAGCCCTACCCACAGGGGAGGAAGCAATCAGCCCCAGCATTTT	CAWSPTHRGGSNQPQHF
once	TRBV18	-	TRBJ1-1	TGTGCCAGCTCACCCAATCTTAGTGGCACTGAAGCTTTCTTT	CASSPNLSGTEAFF
-	TRBV6-1	-	TRBJ1-3	TGTGCCAGCAGCTTGGCGGGGGACTCTGGAAACACCATATATTTT	CASSLAGDSGNTIYF
-	TRBV27	-	TRBJ1-2	TGTGCCAGCAGCGACAGGAGCTATGGCTACACCTTC	CASSDRSYGYTF
few	TRBV5-1	-	TRBJ1-1	TGCGCCAGCAGCCTCCAGGGGCAGCGCACTGAAGCTTTCTTT	CASSLQGQRTEAFF
-	TRBV30	-	TRBJ2-3	TGTGCCTGGAGTGTGGGGCGGCTTCCAGGGGATACGCAGTATTTT	CAWSVGRLPGDTQYF
few	TRBV27	-	TRBJ2-7	TGTGCCAGCAGTTTATTGGGGGGATCTAGGTACGAGCAGTACTTC	CASSLLGGSRYEQYF
few	TRBV5-1	-	TRBJ2-1	TGCGCCAGCAGCTTGGAGGACTGGACGATCCACAATGAGCAGTTCTTC	CASSLEDWTIHNEQFF
-	TRBV29-1	TRBD1	TRBJ1-2	TGCAGCGTCGACAGGGGCGGCTACACCTTC	CSVDRGGYTF
-	TRBV5-1	TRBD2	TRBJ2-3	TGCGCCAGCAGCTTAGGACTAGCGGGGGGCACAGATACGCAGTATTTT	CASSLGLAGGTDTQYF
-	TRBV9	-	TRBJ2-1	TGTGCCAGCAGCGTTGAGAGGGAGCAGTTCTTC	CASSVEREQFF
-	TRBV4-1	-	TRBJ1-3	TGCGCCAGCAGCCAAGATGTAGGCAGGCCAAACACCATATATTTT	CASSQDVGRPNTIYF
-	TRBV12-5	-	TRBJ2-3	TGTGCTAGTGGTTGGGGCCCAGATACGCAGTATTTT	CASGWGPDTQYF
-	TRBV5-6	-	TRBJ1-2	TGTGCCAGCAGCTTGGAGCCGGGAGCTAACTATGGCTACACCTTC	CASSLEPGANYGYTF
once	TRBV27	TRBD1	TRBJ1-2	TGTGCCAGCAGTTCCCTTACGACAGGGGGCTATGGCTACACCTTC	CASSSLTTGGYGYTF
-	TRBV9	TRBD2	TRBJ2-1	TGTGCCAGCAGCATCGGACTAGCGGTCGATGAGCAGTTCTTC	CASSIGLAVDEQFF
-	TRBV6-1	-	TRBJ1-1	TGTGCCAGCTCATTCGGGGGAACTGAAGCTTTCTTT	CASSFGGTEAFF
few	TRBV4-1	TRBD1	TRBJ1-1	TGCGCCAGCAGCTCCCCGGGACAGGGTAGAACTGAAGCTTTCTTT	CASSSPGQGRTEAFF
many	TRBV7-2	-	TRBJ2-7	TGTGCCAGCCAGGGCAGGGCCCACGAGCAGTACTTC	CASQGRAHEQYF
-	TRBV5-4	TRBD1	TRBJ1-3	TGTGCCAGCAGCCTCCGGACAGGGGGCTCGGGAAACACCATATATTTT	CASSLRTGGSGNTIYF
-	TRBV23-1	TRBD1	TRBJ2-5	TGCGCCAGCAGTCTAACAGGGGAAGAGACCCAGTACTTC	CASSLTGEETQYF
once	TRBV5-1	-	TRBJ2-5	TGCGCCAGCAGCTTTTCGGCCCAGAGGGAGACCCAGTACTTC	CASSFSAQRETQYF
-	TRBV5-1	-	TRBJ2-5	TGCGCCAGCAGCCGAGGGCAGGGGGGACAAGAGACCCAGTACTTC	CASSRGQGGQETQYF
-	TRBV7-2	TRBD2	TRBJ2-1	TGTGCCAGCAGCTTATCAGGGACTAGCGCCGGGAACAATGAGCAGTTCTTC	CASSLSGTSAGNNEQFF
-	TRBV28	-	TRBJ1-1	TGTGCCAGCACTCTCATGGGGGCGAGTGAAGCTTTCTTT	CASTLMGASEAFF
-	TRBV4-2	-	TRBJ2-5	TGTGCCAGCAGCCAAGATCTACTAGGCGAGACCCAGTACTTC	CASSQDLLGETQYF
-	TRBV30	TRBD1	TRBJ1-6	TGTGCCTGGGAATCGGACAGGGGCGGACCTCGAAAGTACTATAATTCACCCCTCCACTTT	CAWESDRGGPRKYYNSPLHF
-	TRBV29-1	TRBD2	TRBJ2-1	TGCAGCGTCCCTCCCGGGACTAGCGGGGGGGCCTGGGACAATGAGCAGTTCTTC	CSVPPGTSGGAWDNEQFF
few	TRBV7-2	-	TRBJ1-5	TGTGCCAGCTCCCGGGGGTCCAATCAGCCCCAGCATTTT	CASSRGSNQPQHF
-	TRBV14	-	TRBJ1-3	TGTGCCAGCAGCCAAGATGCAGGAACAATTTCTGGAAACACCATATATTTT	CASSQDAGTISGNTIYF
-	TRBV12-2	-	TRBJ2-7	TGTGCAAGTCGCTTTTCCCGTAAGCGTGGGACAGGGGGCGTCACGAGTATTTACGAGCAGTACTTC	CASRFSRKRGTGGVTSIYEQYF
-	TRBV7-2	-	TRBJ1-6	TGTGCCAGCAGCCCAGGGTTCAGTTCACCCCTCCACTTT	CASSPGFSSPLHF
-	TRBV5-6	TRBD1	TRBJ1-4	TGTGCCAGCAGCACCTGGGACAGGGTGGGGGCAACTAATGAAAAACTGTTTTTT	CASSTWDRVGATNEKLFF